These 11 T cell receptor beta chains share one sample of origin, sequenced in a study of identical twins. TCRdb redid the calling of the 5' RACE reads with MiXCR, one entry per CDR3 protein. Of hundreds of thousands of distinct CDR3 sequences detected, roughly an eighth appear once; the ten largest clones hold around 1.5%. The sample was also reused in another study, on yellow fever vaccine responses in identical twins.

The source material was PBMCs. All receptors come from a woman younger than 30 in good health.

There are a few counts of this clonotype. The CDR3 reads CASSIVSGLNTGELFF. The DNA of the CDR3 is TGTGCCAGTAGTATTGTTAGCGGGCTGAACACCGGGGAGCTGTTTTTT. The chain is built from TRBV19 and TRBJ2-2; 7 nucleotides line up with TRBD2. The CDR3 has 16 residues. V shed 3 bases and J 1 base; nucleotides not matched to a gene: 5. CDR1 and CDR2 (germline): LNHDA, SQIVND (reference sequence).

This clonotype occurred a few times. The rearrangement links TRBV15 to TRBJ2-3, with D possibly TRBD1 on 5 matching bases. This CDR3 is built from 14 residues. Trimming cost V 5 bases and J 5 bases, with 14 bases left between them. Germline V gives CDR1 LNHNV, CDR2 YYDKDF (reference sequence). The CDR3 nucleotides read TGTGCCACCAGCGGAGCAGACAGTCAAGATACGCAGTATTTT. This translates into CATSGADSQDTQYF.

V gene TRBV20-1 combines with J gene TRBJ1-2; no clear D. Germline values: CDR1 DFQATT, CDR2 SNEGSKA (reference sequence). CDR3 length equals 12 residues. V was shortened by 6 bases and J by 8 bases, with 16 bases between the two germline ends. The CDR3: CSARLHGGGYTF. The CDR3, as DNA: TGCAGTGCAAGATTACATGGCGGAGGCTACACCTTC.

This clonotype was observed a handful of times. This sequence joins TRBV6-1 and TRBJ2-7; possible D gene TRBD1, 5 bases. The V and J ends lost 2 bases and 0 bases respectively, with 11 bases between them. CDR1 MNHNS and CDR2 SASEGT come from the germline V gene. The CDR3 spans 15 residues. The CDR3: CASSEPGLSSYEQYF. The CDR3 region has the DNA TGTGCCAGCAGTGAACCAGGGCTCAGCTCCTACGAGCAGTACTTC.

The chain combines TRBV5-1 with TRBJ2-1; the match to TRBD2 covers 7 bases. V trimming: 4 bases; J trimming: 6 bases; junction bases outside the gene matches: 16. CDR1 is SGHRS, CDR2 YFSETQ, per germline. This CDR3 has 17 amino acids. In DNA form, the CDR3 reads TGCGCCAGCAGCCTCCAAACGGGGCGGGAGCGGCCCAATGAGCAGTTCTTC. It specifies CASSLQTGRERPNEQFF.

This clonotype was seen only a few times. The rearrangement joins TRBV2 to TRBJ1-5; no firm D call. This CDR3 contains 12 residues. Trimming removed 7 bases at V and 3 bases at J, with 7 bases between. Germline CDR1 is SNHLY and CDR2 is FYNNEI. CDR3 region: CASTMDNQPQHF. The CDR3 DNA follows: TGTGCCAGCACCATGGACAATCAGCCCCAGCATTTT.

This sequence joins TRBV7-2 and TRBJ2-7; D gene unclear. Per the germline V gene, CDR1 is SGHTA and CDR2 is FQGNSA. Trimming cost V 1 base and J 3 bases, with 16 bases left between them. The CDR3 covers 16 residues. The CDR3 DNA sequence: TGTGCCAGCAGCTTAGAATCCCGGATAAAGTACTACGAGCAGTACTTC. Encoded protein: CASSLESRIKYYEQYF.

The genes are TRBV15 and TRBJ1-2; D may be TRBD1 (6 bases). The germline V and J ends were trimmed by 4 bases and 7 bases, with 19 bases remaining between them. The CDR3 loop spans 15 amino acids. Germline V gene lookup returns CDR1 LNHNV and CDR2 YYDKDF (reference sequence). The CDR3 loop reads CATSKTDRLFSGYTF. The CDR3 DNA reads TGTGCCACCAGCAAAACCGACAGGCTGTTCAGTGGCTACACCTTC.

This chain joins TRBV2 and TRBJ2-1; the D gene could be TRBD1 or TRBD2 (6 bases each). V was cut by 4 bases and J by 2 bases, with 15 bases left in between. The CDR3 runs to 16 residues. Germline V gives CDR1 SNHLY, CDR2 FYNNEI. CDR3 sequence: CASSVGEGGAYNEQFF. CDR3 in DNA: TGTGCCAGCAGTGTGGGAGAGGGGGGCGCCTACAATGAGCAGTTCTTC.

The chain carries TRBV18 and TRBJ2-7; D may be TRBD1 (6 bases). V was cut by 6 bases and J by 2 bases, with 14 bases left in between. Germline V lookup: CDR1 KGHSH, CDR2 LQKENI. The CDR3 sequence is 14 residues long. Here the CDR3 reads CASSTETGTYEQYV. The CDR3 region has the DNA TGTGCCAGCTCGACGGAGACAGGTACCTACGAGCAGTACGTC.

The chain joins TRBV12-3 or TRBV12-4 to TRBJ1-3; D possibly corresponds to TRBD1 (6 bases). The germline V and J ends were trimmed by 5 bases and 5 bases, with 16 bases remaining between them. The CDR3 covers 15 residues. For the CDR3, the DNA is TGTGCCAGCAGTCCTCTGGGGGCAGGGAGAAACACCATATATTTT. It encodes CASSPLGAGRNTIYF.